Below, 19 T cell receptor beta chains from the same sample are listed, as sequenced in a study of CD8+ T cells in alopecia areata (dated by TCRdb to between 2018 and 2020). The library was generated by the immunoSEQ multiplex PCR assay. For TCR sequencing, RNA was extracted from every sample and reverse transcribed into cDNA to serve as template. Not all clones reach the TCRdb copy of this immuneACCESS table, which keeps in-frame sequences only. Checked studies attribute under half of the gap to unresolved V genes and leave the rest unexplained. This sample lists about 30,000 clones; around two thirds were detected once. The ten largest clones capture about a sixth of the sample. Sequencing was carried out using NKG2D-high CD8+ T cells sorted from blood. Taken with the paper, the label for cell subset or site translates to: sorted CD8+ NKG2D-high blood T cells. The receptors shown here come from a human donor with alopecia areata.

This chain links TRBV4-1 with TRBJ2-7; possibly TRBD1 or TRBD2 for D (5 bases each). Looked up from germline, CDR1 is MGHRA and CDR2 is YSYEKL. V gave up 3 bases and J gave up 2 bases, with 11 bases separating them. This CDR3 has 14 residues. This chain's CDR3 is CASSHQPGPYEQYF. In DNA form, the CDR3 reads TGCGCCAGCAGCCACCAGCCGGGACCCTACGAGCAGTACTTC.

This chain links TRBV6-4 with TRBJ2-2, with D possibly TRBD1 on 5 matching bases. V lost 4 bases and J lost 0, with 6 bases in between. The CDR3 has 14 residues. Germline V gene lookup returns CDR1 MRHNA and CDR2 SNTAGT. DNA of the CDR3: TGTGCCAGCAGTGGCAGGGCGAACACCGGGGAGCTGTTTTTT. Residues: CASSGRANTGELFF.

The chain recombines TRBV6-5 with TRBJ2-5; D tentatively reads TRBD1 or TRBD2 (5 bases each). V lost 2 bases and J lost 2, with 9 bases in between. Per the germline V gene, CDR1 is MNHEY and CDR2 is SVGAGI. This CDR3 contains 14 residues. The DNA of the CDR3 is TGTGCCAGCAGTTACACTGGGGGACAAGAGACCCAGTACTTC. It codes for CASSYTGGQETQYF.

CDR3 sequence: CASSFSGGGLAEQYF. DNA for the CDR3: TGTGCCAGCAGCTTCTCGGGGGGGGGCTTGGCCGAGCAGTACTTC. This chain connects TRBV7-6 to TRBJ2-7; TRBD2 aligns across 8 bases. The germline gives CDR1 SGHVS, CDR2 FNYEAQ. The CDR3 is 15 amino acids. J lost 6 bases, V lost 3 bases, and 10 bases had no gene match.

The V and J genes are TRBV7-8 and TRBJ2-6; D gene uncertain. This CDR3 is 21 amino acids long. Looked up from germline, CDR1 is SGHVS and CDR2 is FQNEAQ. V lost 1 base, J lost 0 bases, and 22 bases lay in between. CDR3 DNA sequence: TGTGCCAGCAGCTTAGTTGTCAGCGAAACTGAAGGGTACTCTGGGGCCAACGTCCTGACTTTC. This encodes CASSLVVSETEGYSGANVLTF.

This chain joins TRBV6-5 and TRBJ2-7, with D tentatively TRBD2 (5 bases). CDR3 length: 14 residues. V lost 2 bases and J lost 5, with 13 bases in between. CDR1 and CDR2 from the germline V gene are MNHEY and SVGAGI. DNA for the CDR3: TGTGCCAGCAGTTACGAGGATACTAGTGACGAGCAGTACTTC. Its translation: CASSYEDTSDEQYF.

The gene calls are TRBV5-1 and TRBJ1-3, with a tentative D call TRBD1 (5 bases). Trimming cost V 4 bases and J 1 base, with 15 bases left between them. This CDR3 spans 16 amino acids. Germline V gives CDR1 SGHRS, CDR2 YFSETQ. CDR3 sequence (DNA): TGCGCCAGCAGCCCTCTTGAAGGGGCTTCTGGAAACACCATATATTTT. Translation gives CASSPLEGASGNTIYF. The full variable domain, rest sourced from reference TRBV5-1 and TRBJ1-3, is KAGVTQTPRYLIKTRGQQVTLSCSPISGHRSVSWYQQTPGQGLQFLFEYFSETQRNKGNFPGRFSGRQFSNSRSEMNVSTLELGDSALYLCASSPLEGASGNTIYFGEGSWLTVV.

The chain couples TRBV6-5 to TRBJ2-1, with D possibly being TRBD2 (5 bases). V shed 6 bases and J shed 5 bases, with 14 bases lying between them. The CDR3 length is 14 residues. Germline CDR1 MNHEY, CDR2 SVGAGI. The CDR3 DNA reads TGTGCCAGCAGCCTCGGGATAGAGGACAATGAGCAGTTCTTC. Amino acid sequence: CASSLGIEDNEQFF.

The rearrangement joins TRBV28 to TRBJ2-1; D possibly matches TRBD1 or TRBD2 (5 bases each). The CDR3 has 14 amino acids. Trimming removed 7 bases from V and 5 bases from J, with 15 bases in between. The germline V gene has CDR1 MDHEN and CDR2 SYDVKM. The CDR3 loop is CASTILGTDNEQFF. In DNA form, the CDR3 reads TGTGCCAGCACCATTCTCGGGACCGACAATGAGCAGTTCTTC.

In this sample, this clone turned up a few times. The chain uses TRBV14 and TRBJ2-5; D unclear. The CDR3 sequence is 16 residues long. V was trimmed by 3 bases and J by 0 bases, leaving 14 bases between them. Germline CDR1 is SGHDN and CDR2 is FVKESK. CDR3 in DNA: TGTGCCAGCAGCCAGGCGAGGCGCAGCTACCAAGAGACCCAGTACTTC. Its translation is CASSQARRSYQETQYF.

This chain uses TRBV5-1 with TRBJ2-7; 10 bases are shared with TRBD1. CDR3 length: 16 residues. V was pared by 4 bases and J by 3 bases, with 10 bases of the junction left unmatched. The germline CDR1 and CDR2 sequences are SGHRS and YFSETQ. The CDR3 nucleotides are TGCGCCAGCAGCCCGCTGGGGGGACAGGGGTTCTACGAGCAGTACTTC. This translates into CASSPLGGQGFYEQYF.

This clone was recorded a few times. CDR3 in amino acids: CSPGGEQYF. In DNA form, the CDR3 reads TGCAGCCCGGGAGGCGAGCAGTACTTC. This rearrangement joins TRBV20-1 to TRBJ2-7; 7 positions match TRBD2. This CDR3 region has 9 residues. The germline V gene has CDR1 DFQATT and CDR2 SNEGSKA (reference sequence).

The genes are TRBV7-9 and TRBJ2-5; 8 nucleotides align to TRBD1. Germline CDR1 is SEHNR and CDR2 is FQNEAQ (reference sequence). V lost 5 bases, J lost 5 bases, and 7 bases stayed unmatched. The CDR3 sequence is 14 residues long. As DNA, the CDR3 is TGTGCCAGCAGCGTCATACAGGGGGACGAGACCCAGTACTTC. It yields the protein CASSVIQGDETQYF.

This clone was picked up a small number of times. The CDR3 sequence: CASSGTGAVIPDTQYF. Here the CDR3 DNA reads TGTGCCAGCAGCGGAACAGGGGCCGTTATCCCAGATACGCAGTATTTT. This chain links TRBV5-4 with TRBJ2-3, with 7 positions matching TRBD1. J was trimmed by 4 bases and V by 4 bases; bases with no gene match: 12. Germline V gene lookup returns CDR1 SGHNT and CDR2 YYREEE (reference sequence). The length of the CDR3 is 16 residues.

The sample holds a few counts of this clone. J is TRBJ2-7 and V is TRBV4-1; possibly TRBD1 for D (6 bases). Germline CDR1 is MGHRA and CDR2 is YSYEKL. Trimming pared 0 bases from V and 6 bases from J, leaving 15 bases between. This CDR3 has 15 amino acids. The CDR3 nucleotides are TGCGCCAGCAGCCAAGATTGGCCAGGGGTGGGCGAGCAGTACTTC. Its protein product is CASSQDWPGVGEQYF.

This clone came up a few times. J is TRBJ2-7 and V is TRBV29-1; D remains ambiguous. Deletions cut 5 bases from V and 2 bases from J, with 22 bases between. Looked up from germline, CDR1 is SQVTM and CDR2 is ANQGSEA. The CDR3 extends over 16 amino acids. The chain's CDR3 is CSVTAVGALSPYEQYF. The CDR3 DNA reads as TGCAGCGTTACGGCCGTGGGCGCTCTGTCGCCCTACGAGCAGTACTTC.

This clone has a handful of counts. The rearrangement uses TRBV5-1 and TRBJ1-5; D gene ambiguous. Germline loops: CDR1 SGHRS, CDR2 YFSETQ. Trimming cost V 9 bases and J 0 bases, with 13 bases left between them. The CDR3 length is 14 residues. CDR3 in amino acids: CAIALPYSNQPQHF. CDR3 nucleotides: TGCGCCATTGCCCTTCCTTATAGCAATCAGCCCCAGCATTTT.

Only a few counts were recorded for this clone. CDR3 sequence reads: CASSVYSSTDTQYF. For the CDR3, the DNA is TGTGCCAGCAGCGTGTACTCTAGCACAGATACGCAGTATTTT. V gene TRBV9 combines with J gene TRBJ2-3, with D hard to call. Germline-derived CDR1 and CDR2 are SGDLS and YYNGEE. V lost 2 bases and J lost 0, with 7 bases in between. The CDR3 is 14 residues long.

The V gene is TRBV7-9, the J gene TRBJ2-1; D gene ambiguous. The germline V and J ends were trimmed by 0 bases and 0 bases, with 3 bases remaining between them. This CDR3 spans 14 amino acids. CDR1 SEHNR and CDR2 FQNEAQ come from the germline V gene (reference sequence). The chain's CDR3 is CASSLASSYNEQFF. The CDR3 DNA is TGTGCCAGCAGCTTAGCTTCCTCCTACAATGAGCAGTTCTTC.